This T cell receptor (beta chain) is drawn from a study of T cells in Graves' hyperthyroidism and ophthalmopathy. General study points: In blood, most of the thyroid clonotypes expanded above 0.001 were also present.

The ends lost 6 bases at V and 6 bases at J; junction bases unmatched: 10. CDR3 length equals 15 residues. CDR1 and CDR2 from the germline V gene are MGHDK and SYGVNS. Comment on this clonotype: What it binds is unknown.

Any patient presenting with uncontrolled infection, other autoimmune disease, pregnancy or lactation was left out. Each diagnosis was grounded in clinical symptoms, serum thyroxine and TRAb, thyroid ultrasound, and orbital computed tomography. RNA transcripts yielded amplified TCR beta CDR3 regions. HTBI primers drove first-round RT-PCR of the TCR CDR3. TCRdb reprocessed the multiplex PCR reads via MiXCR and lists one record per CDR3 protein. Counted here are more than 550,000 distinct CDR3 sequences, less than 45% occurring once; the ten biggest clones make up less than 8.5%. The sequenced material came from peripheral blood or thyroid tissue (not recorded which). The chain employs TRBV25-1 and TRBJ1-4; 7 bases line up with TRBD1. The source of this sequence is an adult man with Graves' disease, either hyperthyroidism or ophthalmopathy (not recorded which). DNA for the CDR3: TGTGCCAGCAGCCAAACGGGACAGTCTGATGAAAAACTGTTTTTT. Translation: CASSQTGQSDEKLFF.